The clone carrying this TCR beta chain was observed at least ten times. Its antigen is as yet unknown. This specimen comes from a study of human T cells and chemical hapten exposure. Overall study results and limits: DPC sensitization left the count of TCRs above 1 in 1000 unchanged.

The CDR3 loop spans 15 amino acids. This sample's time point: pre-sensitization, week 0. Treatment meaning: therapeutic diphenylcyclopropenone sensitization with weekly scalp DPC. TCRdb redid the calling of the RACE reads with MiXCR, one entry per CDR3 protein. The sample lists under 95,000 distinct CDR3 sequences, about 8.5% seen once, with 2.5% to 3% in the top ten. V gene TRBV21-1 combines with J gene TRBJ2-3; the D call in the table, TRBD2, was not verified against the DNA. TRBV21-1 is an annotated pseudogene. Sequencing was performed on whole blood, taken in connection with sensitization to the hapten diphenylcyclopropenone (DPC). The sequence was obtained from a man aged 40-55 years with alopecia areata. Some clones in this sample may be carry-over from other donors' samples. The DNA for the CDR3 is TGTGCCAGCAGCAAAGGTAGTAGCGATACAGATACGCAGTATTTT. Protein product: CASSKGSSDTDTQYF.